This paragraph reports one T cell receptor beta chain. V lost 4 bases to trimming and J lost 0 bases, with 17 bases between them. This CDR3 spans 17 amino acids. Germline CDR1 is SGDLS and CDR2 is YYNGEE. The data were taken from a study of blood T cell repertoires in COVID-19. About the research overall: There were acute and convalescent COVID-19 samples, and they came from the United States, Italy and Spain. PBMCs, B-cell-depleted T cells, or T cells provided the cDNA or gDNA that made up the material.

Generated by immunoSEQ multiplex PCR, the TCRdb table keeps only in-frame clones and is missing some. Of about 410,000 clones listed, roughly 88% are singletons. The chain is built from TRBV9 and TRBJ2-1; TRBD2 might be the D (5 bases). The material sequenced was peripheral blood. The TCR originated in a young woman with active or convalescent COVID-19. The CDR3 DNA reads TGTGCCAGCAGCCCCTCTCCGCGGGCCAGCTCCTACAATGAGCAGTTCTTC. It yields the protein CASSPSPRASSYNEQFF. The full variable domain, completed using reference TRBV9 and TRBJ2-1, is DSGVTQTPKHLITATGQRVTLRCSPRSGDLSVYWYQQSLDQGLQFLIQYYNGEERAKGNILERFSAQQFPDLHSELNLSSLELGDSALYFCASSPSPRASSYNEQFFGPGTRLTVL.